Following are 8 T cell receptor beta chains from one sample sequenced in a study of blood T cell repertoires in COVID-19. TCRdb keeps only in-frame clones here, not all; method: immunoSEQ multiplex PCR. The sample has under 80,000 clones, 83% seen once. Sample: peripheral blood. The receptors derive from a man aged 80 or over with acute or convalescent COVID-19.

This clone has only one observation. The rearrangement joins TRBV24-1 to TRBJ2-3; 7 bases fit TRBD1. The V and J ends lost 4 bases and 4 bases, in that order; junction bases with no gene match: 10. Germline-derived CDR1 and CDR2 are KGHDR and SFDVKD. This CDR3 comprises 16 residues. The CDR3 nucleotides read TGTGCCACCAGTGACCCCGGACAGGTCCCTGCAGATACGCAGTATTTT. It encodes CATSDPGQVPADTQYF.

This chain uses TRBV5-5 with TRBJ1-2, with 9 bases matching TRBD1. The CDR3 totals 15 residues. CDR1 SGHKS and CDR2 YYEKEE come from the germline V gene (reference sequence). V was clipped by 1 base and J by 8 bases; unmatched bases: 9. Here the CDR3 reads CASSLMDRGVDGYTF. CDR3 sequence (DNA): TGTGCCAGCAGCTTGATGGACAGGGGAGTAGACGGCTACACCTTC. Variable domain in full (rest from reference TRBV5-5 and TRBJ1-2): DAGVTQSPTHLIKTRGQQVTLRCSPISGHKSVSWYQQVLGQGPQFIFQYYEKEERGRGNFPDRFSARQFPNYSSELNVNALLLGDSALYLCASSLMDRGVDGYTFGSGTRLTVV.

The V gene is TRBV28, the J gene TRBJ1-2; D is undetermined. From germline, CDR1 is MDHEN and CDR2 SYDVKM. The CDR3 runs to 15 residues. The V end lost 6 bases, the J end lost 4 bases, and 18 bases lay between the germline ends. The CDR3 DNA sequence: TGTGCCAGCAGCACGGGTGGAAACTGGGTCTATGGCTACACCTTC. As protein: CASSTGGNWVYGYTF.

The V and J genes are TRBV24-1 and TRBJ1-6; 9 bases map to TRBD1. The germline gives CDR1 KGHDR, CDR2 SFDVKD. The CDR3 extends over 15 amino acids. V gave up 5 bases and J gave up 4 bases; unmatched junction bases: 2. As DNA, the CDR3 is TGTGCCACCAGTGCCGGACAGGGGTATAATTCACCCCTCCACTTT. It is translated as CATSAGQGYNSPLHF.

This clone has only one observation. The V gene is TRBV6-2 or TRBV6-3, the J gene TRBJ1-1, with D perhaps matching TRBD1 (6 bases). CDR1 is MNHEY and CDR2 is SVGEGT in the germline V gene. Trimming took off 4 bases at V and 2 bases at J, with 11 bases between the two ends. CDR3 length: 14 residues. The CDR3 DNA is TGTGCCAGCAGTTCAAAGGACAGCAACACTGAAGCTTTCTTT. This encodes CASSSKDSNTEAFF.

This chain uses TRBV28 with TRBJ1-2; tentative D call: TRBD1 (6 bases). Trimming took off 5 bases at V and 6 bases at J, with 19 bases between the two ends. Germline-derived CDR1 and CDR2 are MDHEN and SYDVKM. The CDR3 is made up of 15 amino acids. The chain's CDR3 is CASSLTGGSLDGYTF. DNA for the CDR3: TGTGCCAGCAGTCTCACGGGGGGCTCTTTGGATGGCTACACCTTC.

The V and J genes are TRBV11-2 and TRBJ2-1, with 9 bases that match TRBD2. The germline V gene has CDR1 SGHAT and CDR2 FQNNGV. J was trimmed by 2 bases and V by 6 bases; bases with no gene match: 8. This CDR3 region has 16 residues. CDR3 loop: CASSYSGSMTYNEQFF. The CDR3 coding sequence is TGTGCCAGCAGTTATAGCGGGAGCATGACCTACAATGAGCAGTTCTTC. Filled out from reference TRBV11-2 and TRBJ2-1, the complete variable domain reads EAGVAQSPRYKIIEKRQSVAFWCNPISGHATLYWYQQILGQGPKLLIQFQNNGVVDDSQLPKDRFSAERLKGVDSTLKIQPAKLEDSAVYLCASSYSGSMTYNEQFFGPGTRLTVL.

The J gene is TRBJ2-5, the V gene TRBV27; D call uncertain. The length of the CDR3 is 12 residues. Germline V gene data show CDR1 as MNHEY and CDR2 as SMNVEV (reference sequence). The ends were cut back, 2 bases at V and 9 bases at J, with 10 bases in the middle. This chain's CDR3 is CASSLDGRAQYF. For the CDR3, the DNA is TGTGCCAGCAGTTTAGATGGCCGGGCCCAGTACTTC.